The 9 T cell receptor beta chains below were found in one sample sequenced in a study of cytomegalovirus exposure and HLA in healthy donors. The PCR was carried out with 60 Vbeta primers and 13 Jbeta primers. The table came from immunoSEQ multiplex PCR; TCRdb's copy has only in-frame clones and leaves some out. The sample has 150,000 to 250,000 clones; around 74% are singletons. The specimen was PBMCs. The receptors here all came from a girl aged 10 to 17 in good health and CMV-seropositive.

This clone was seen just once. The chain employs TRBV18 and TRBJ2-7; D gene ambiguous. There are 16 residues in the CDR3. V lost 0 bases, J lost 2 bases, and 14 bases lay in between. Germline V gene lookup returns CDR1 KGHSH and CDR2 LQKENI. The CDR3 here is CASSPPFRPPPYEQYF. The CDR3 coding sequence is TGTGCCAGCTCACCACCTTTCAGGCCTCCCCCCTACGAGCAGTACTTC.

The chain combines TRBV7-9 with TRBJ2-5; 9 nucleotides agree with TRBD1. V was clipped by 6 bases and J by 5 bases; unmatched bases: 7. The germline gives CDR1 SEHNR, CDR2 FQNEAQ (reference sequence). The CDR3 length is 14 residues. The chain's CDR3 is CASSVDRGSETQYF. CDR3 bases: TGTGCCAGCAGTGTCGACAGGGGGAGTGAGACCCAGTACTTC.

This chain joins TRBV21-1 and TRBJ1-2; the listed D gene, TRBD1, was not tested against the DNA. TRBV21-1 is an annotated pseudogene. CDR3 length: 19 amino acids. The CDR3 DNA is TGTGCCAGCAGCAAAGTCGGTTTGGCCCTAGGGGGTAGTCGATGGGGCTACACCTTC. It encodes CASSKVGLALGGSRWGYTF.

This chain connects TRBV10-1 to TRBJ2-7, with 7 bases that match TRBD1. CDR3 length: 15 residues. With 3 bases clipped from V and 4 bases from J, the junction kept 9 bases outside the gene matches. Looked up from germline, CDR1 is WNHNN and CDR2 is SYGVQD (reference sequence). The CDR3 bases are TGCGCCAGCAGTGACGACAGGGATTCCCTTTACGAGCAGTACTTC. This sequence encodes CASSDDRDSLYEQYF.

This clone was observed a single time. V usage is TRBV6-5 and J usage is TRBJ1-2; D gene unclear. The V gene lost 5 bases and the J gene lost 3 bases, with 7 bases spanning the gap. CDR3 length: 12 residues. Germline-derived CDR1 and CDR2 are MNHEY and SVGAGI. This CDR3 is CASSARDYGYTF. CDR3 nucleotide sequence: TGTGCCAGCAGTGCGCGGGACTATGGCTACACCTTC.

The chain is built from TRBV10-2 and TRBJ1-3; no definite D call. Deletions cut 3 bases from V and 0 bases from J, with 12 bases between. The CDR3 covers 16 residues. The germline CDR1 and CDR2 sequences are WSHSY and SAAADI. This CDR3 is CASSDGGRSSGNTIYF. The DNA of the CDR3 is TGCGCCAGCAGTGATGGTGGCAGATCCTCTGGAAACACCATATATTTT.

V gene TRBV6-5 combines with J gene TRBJ1-2; weak D call: TRBD1 (5 bases). The CDR3 is 13 residues long. Germline assignment: CDR1 MNHEY and CDR2 SVGAGI. V lost 4 bases and J lost 2, with 8 bases in between. The chain's CDR3 is CASSFGHNYGYTF. The CDR3 DNA sequence: TGTGCCAGCAGTTTTGGACACAACTATGGCTACACCTTC.

In this sample, this clone turned up a few times. V usage is TRBV4-3 and J usage is TRBJ1-2; TRBD1 matches at 8 bases. The CDR3 covers 15 residues. The V and J ends lost 0 bases and 7 bases, in that order; junction bases with no gene match: 7. Germline CDR1 and CDR2: LGHNA and YSLEER. The CDR3 DNA reads as TGCGCCAGCAGCCAAGATATTATGACAGGGGTTGGCTACACCTTC. Encoded protein: CASSQDIMTGVGYTF.

J is TRBJ2-5 and V is TRBV9; 9 bases fit TRBD2. The CDR3 runs 16 residues. Germline CDR1 SGDLS, CDR2 YYNGEE. V was clipped by 1 base and J by 3 bases; unmatched bases: 7. CDR3 amino acids: CASSVYSGLAKETQYF. CDR3 bases: TGTGCCAGCAGCGTATATTCTGGACTAGCGAAAGAGACCCAGTACTTC.